Shown below are 9 T cell receptor beta chains from a single sample sequenced in a study of blood T cell repertoires in COVID-19. Produced via immunoSEQ multiplex PCR; TCRdb's table is partial and in-frame only. The sample includes 410,000 or so clones, 89% of them seen just once. Input material: peripheral blood. Every receptor here comes from a middle-aged woman with COVID-19, enrolled during active disease.

J is TRBJ1-5 and V is TRBV27, with TRBD1 as a possible D gene (5 bases). CDR1 is MNHEY, CDR2 SMNVEV, per germline (reference sequence). This CDR3 spans 13 amino acids. Trimming removed 2 bases from V and 9 bases from J, with 11 bases in between. The CDR3 sequence is CASSLGLQGPQHF. The DNA of the CDR3 is TGTGCCAGCAGTTTAGGGCTCCAGGGGCCCCAGCATTTT.

Only one count was recorded for this clone. This chain joins TRBV4-2 and TRBJ1-6; 8 bases agree with TRBD1. The CDR3 extends over 19 amino acids. The V and J ends lost 2 bases and 10 bases, in that order; junction bases with no gene match: 19. Per germline, CDR1 LGHNA and CDR2 YNFKEQ. The CDR3 protein is CASSQHPRRDRLFDSPLHF. In nucleotides, the CDR3 is TGTGCCAGCAGCCAACATCCGAGGCGGGACAGGCTTTTCGACTCACCCCTCCACTTT.

The rearrangement joins TRBV9 to TRBJ2-2, with 7 bases that match TRBD1. The CDR3 extends over 17 amino acids. CDR1 SGDLS and CDR2 YYNGEE come from the germline V gene. J gave up 1 base and V 4 bases, and 10 bases lay outside the gene matches. This CDR3 reads CASSPTSGGLNTGELFF. The CDR3 coding sequence is TGTGCCAGCAGCCCAACCTCAGGGGGTCTGAACACCGGGGAGCTGTTTTTT.

V gene TRBV28 combines with J gene TRBJ1-5; D is uncertain. V was cut by 2 bases and J by 4 bases, with 9 bases left in between. Germline-derived CDR1 and CDR2 are MDHEN and SYDVKM. This CDR3 has 14 amino acids. CDR3 amino acids: CASSLQTYNQPQHF. In nucleotides, the CDR3 is TGTGCCAGCAGTTTACAAACCTATAATCAGCCCCAGCATTTT.

For the CDR3, the DNA is TGTGCCAGCAGTGCATCGGGCTCCCCGGGGTCGGGTACGCAGTATTTT. It yields the protein CASSASGSPGSGTQYF. V usage is TRBV2 and J usage is TRBJ2-3, with D possibly TRBD2 on 5 matching bases. From germline, CDR1 is SNHLY and CDR2 FYNNEI. The CDR3 covers 16 residues. Deletions cut 4 bases from V and 8 bases from J, with 22 bases between.

The genes are TRBV15 and TRBJ2-5, with 10 positions matching TRBD2. The CDR3 consists of 20 residues. From germline, CDR1 is LNHNV and CDR2 YYDKDF (reference sequence). V dropped 5 bases and J dropped 0; count of bases not matched to a gene: 18. The CDR3 here is CATSVARVGRTSGNQETQYF. Here the CDR3 DNA reads TGTGCCACCAGCGTAGCCAGGGTGGGGAGGACTAGCGGTAACCAAGAGACCCAGTACTTC. Variable domain in full (rest from reference TRBV15 and TRBJ2-5): DAMVIQNPRYQVTQFGKPVTLSCSQTLNHNVMYWYQQKSSQAPKLLFHYYDKDFNNEADTPDNFQSRRPNTSFCFLDIRSPGLGDTAMYLCATSVARVGRTSGNQETQYFGPGTRLLVL.

J is TRBJ1-2 and V is TRBV19; 7 nucleotides agree with TRBD1. V shed 2 bases and J 4 bases; nucleotides not matched to a gene: 10. Germline V gene sequence: CDR1 LNHDA, CDR2 SQIVND (reference sequence). The CDR3 is 16 residues long. CDR3 sequence (DNA): TGTGCCAGTAGTATATTAGGAGGCAGGGGGGCCTATGGCTACACCTTC. Amino acid sequence: CASSILGGRGAYGYTF.

The rearrangement uses TRBV5-1 and TRBJ1-6; TRBD1 agrees at 7 bases. The CDR3 covers 15 residues. V shed 0 bases and J 11 bases; nucleotides not matched to a gene: 8. Germline V gives CDR1 SGHRS, CDR2 YFSETQ. CDR3 sequence: CASSLGRGESTPLHF. For the CDR3, the DNA is TGCGCCAGCAGCTTGGGCAGGGGGGAATCGACACCCCTCCACTTT.

This rearrangement joins TRBV7-9 to TRBJ1-2; weak D call: TRBD1 (6 bases). Germline lookup yields CDR1 SEHNR and CDR2 FQNEAQ (reference sequence). The V and J ends lost 0 bases and 8 bases respectively, with 13 bases between them. This CDR3 contains 14 residues. DNA of the CDR3: TGTGCCAGCAGCTTAGCGGGGGCTGACGACGGCTACACCTTC. This translates into CASSLAGADDGYTF.